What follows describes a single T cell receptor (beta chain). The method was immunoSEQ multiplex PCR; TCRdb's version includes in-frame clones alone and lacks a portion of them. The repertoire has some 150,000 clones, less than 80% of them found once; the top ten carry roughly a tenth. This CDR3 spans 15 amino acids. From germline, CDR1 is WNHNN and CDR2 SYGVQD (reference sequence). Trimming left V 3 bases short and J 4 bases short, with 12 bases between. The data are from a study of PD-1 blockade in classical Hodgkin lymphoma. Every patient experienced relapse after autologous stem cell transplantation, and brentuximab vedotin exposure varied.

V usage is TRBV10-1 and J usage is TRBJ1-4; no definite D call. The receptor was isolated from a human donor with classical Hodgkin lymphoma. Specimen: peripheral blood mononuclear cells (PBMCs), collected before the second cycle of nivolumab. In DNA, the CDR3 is TGCGCCAGCAGTGAAGGTAAGCTTGGTAATGAAAAACTGTTTTTT. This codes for CASSEGKLGNEKLFF.